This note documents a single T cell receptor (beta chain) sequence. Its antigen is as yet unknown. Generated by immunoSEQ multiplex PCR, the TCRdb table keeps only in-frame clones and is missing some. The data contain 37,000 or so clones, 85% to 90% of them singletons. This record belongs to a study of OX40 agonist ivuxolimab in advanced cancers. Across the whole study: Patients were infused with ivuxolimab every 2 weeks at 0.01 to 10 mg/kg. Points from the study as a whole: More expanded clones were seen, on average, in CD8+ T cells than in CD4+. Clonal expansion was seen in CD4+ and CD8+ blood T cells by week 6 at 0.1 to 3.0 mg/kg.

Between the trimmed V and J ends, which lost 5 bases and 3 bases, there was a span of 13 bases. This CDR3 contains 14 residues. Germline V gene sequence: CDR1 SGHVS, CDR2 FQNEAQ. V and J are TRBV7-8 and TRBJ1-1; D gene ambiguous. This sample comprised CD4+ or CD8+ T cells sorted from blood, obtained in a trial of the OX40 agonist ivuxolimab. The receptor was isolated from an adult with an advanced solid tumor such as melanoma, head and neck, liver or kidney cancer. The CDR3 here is CASSPPPTDTEAFF. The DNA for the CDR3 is TGTGCCAGCAGCCCCCCGCCGACGGACACTGAAGCTTTCTTT. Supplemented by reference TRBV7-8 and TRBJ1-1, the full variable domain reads GAGVSQSPRYKVAKRGQDVALRCDPISGHVSLFWYQQALGQGPEFLTYFQNEAQLDKSGLPSDRFFAERPEGSVSTLKIQRTQQEDSAVYLCASSPPPTDTEAFFGQGTRLTVV.